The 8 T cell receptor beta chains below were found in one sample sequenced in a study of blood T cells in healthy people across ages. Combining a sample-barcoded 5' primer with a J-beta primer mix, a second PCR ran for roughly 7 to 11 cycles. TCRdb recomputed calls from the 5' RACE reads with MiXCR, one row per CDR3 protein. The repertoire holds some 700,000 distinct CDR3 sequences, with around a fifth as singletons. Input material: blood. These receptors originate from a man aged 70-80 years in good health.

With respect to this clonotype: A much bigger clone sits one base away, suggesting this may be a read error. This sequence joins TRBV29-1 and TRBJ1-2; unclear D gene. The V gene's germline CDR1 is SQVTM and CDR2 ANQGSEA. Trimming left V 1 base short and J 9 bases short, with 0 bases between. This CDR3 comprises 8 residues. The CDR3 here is CSVEGYTF. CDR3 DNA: TGCAGCGTTGAAGGCTACACCTTC.

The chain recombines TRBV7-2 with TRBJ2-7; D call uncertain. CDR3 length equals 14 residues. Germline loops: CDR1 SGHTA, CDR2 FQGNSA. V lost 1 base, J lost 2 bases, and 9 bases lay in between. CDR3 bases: TGTGCCAGCAGCTTAGGGACCGCTCCCTACGAGCAGTACGTC. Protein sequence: CASSLGTAPYEQYV.

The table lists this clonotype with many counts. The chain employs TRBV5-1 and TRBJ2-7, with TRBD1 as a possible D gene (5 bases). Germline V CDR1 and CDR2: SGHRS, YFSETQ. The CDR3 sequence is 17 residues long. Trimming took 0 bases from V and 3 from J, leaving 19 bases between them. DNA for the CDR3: TGCGCCAGCAGCTTGGCCGATATATCAGGGTACCACTACGAGCAGTACTTC. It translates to CASSLADISGYHYEQYF.

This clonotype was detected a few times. CDR3 in amino acids: CASSPGVGKTDTQYF. The CDR3 bases are TGTGCCAGCAGCCCAGGGGTCGGGAAAACAGATACGCAGTATTTT. The chain couples TRBV12-3 or TRBV12-4 to TRBJ2-3, with D perhaps TRBD1 (6 bases). V lost 6 bases to trimming and J lost 3 bases, with 16 bases between them. The CDR3 sequence is 15 residues long.

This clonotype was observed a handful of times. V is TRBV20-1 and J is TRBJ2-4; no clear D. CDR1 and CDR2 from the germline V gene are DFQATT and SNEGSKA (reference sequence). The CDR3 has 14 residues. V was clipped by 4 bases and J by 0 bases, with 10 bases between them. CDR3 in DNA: TGCAGTGCTACAGATACGGGAGCCAAAAACATTCAGTACTTC. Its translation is CSATDTGAKNIQYF.

The CDR3 DNA reads as TGTGCCACCGGCCGCCGCCGCACAGATACGCAGTATTTT. It is translated as CATGRRRTDTQYF. The chain employs TRBV15 and TRBJ2-3, with no clear D. Germline V gives CDR1 LNHNV, CDR2 YYDKDF (reference sequence). The CDR3 spans 13 residues. V lost 8 bases to trimming and J lost 1 base, with 10 bases between them.

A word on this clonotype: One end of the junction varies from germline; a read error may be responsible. CDR3 sequence (DNA): TGTGCCAGCAGCCCAAGGACAGGGCCTGGAAACGCCATATATTTT. It yields the protein CASSPRTGPGNAIYF. The chain uses TRBV12-3 or TRBV12-4 and TRBJ1-3; 8 bases agree with TRBD1. This CDR3 comprises 15 residues.

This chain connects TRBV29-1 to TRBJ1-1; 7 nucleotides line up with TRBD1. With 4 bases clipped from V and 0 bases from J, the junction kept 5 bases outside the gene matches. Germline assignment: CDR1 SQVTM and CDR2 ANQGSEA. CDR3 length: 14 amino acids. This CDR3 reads CSVGDRLVNTEAFF. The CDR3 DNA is TGCAGCGTTGGGGACAGACTCGTGAACACTGAAGCTTTCTTT.